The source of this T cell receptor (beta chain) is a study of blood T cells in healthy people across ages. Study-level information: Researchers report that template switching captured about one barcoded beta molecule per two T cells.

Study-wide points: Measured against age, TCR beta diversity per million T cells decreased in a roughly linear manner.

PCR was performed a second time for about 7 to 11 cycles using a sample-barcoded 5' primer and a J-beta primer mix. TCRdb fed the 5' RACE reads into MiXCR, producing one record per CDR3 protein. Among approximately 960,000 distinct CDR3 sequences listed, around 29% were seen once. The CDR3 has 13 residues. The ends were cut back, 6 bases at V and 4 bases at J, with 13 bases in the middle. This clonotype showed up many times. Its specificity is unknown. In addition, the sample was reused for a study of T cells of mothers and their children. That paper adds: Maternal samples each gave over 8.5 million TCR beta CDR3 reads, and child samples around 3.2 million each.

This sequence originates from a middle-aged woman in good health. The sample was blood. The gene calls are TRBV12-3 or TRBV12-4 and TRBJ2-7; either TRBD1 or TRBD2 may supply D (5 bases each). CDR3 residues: CASSWDGGYEQYF. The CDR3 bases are TGTGCCAGCAGCTGGGACGGTGGATACGAGCAGTACTTC.